The entry below gives a single T cell receptor (beta chain) sequence along with its context. A junction boundary mismatches the germline segment, possibly from a read error. Seattle enrolled patients during active infection and tracked them longitudinally. The data were taken from a study of blood T cell repertoires in COVID-19. About the study: Donors in the United States, Italy and Spain gave samples during acute or convalescent COVID-19. From T cells, B-cell-depleted T cells, or PBMCs came the material, which was cDNA or gDNA.

The assay was immunoSEQ multiplex PCR, and TCRdb's table has in-frame clones only and misses some. Of approximately 120,000 clones in the sample, approximately 81% were seen once. The sample consisted of peripheral blood. The clonotype was recovered from an elderly man with COVID-19, enrolled during active disease.

The CDR3 here is CASSLGPGADYNEQFF. DNA for the CDR3: TGTGCTAGCAGCTTAGGCCCAGGGGCGGACTACAATGAGCAGTTCTTC. The chain combines TRBV7-7 with TRBJ2-1; TRBD1 might be the D (6 bases). The V gene's germline CDR1 is SSHAT and CDR2 FNYEAQ (reference sequence). The CDR3 is 16 amino acids.